This TCR beta chain was sequenced in a study of T cells in Graves' hyperthyroidism and ophthalmopathy. A word on this clonotype: What it recognizes is unknown. This could be a read error, since a much larger clone is one nucleotide away.

In the ophthalmopathy cohort, Clinical Activity Score was at least 3, NOSPECS grade at least 4, and duration under 3 months. Exclusions: uncontrolled infection, other autoimmune disease, pregnancy, lactation. Over 8 ml fresh peripheral blood yielded the PBMCs. RNA transcripts provided the source from which TCR beta CDR3 regions were amplified. A first-round RT-PCR of the TCR CDR3 used the HTBI primer set. From the multiplex PCR reads, TCRdb called clonotypes with MiXCR, one entry per CDR3 protein. The top ten clones hold about 3.5% of a sample with some 550,000 distinct CDR3 sequences, 16% of them seen once. Study findings and constraints: Blood samples included most of the expanded thyroid clonotypes exceeding 0.001.

CDR1 KGHSH and CDR2 LQKENI come from the germline V gene. There are 16 residues in the CDR3. The V end lost 5 bases, the J end lost 2 bases, and 19 bases lay between the germline ends. The sample taken for sequencing was blood. This sequence joins TRBV18 and TRBJ2-7, with a weak D call TRBD1 (7 bases). The clonotype originates from a woman aged 40 to 50 with Graves' ophthalmopathy. CDR3 bases: TGTGCCAGCTCATGGGGGGCCGGGACAGTGACCTACGAGCAGTACTTC. This sequence encodes CASSWGAGTVTYEQYF. The whole variable domain, filled in from reference TRBV18 and TRBJ2-7, reads NAGVMQNPRHLVRRRGQEARLRCSPMKGHSHVYWYRQLPEEGLKFMVYLQKENIIDESGMPKERFSAEFPKEGPSILRIQQVVRGDSAAYFCASSWGAGTVTYEQYFGPGTRLTVT.